Each of the 30 T cell receptor beta chains below was sequenced from the same sample in a study of T cell changes during pregnancy in multiple sclerosis. The protocol was immunoSEQ multiplex PCR, while the TCRdb copy is restricted to in-frame clones and leaves out a portion. The repertoire holds fewer than 95,000 clones, approximately 95% seen once, with over 3.5% in the top ten. The sequencing used peripheral blood, collected in the first trimester of pregnancy. Receptors were obtained from a female donor with multiple sclerosis, enrolled in a pregnancy study.

This clone was observed a single time. J is TRBJ1-2 and V is TRBV19; 7 bases map to TRBD1. J was trimmed by 5 bases and V by 3 bases; bases with no gene match: 6. The CDR3 is 14 amino acids. Germline V gives CDR1 LNHDA, CDR2 SQIVND (reference sequence). CDR3 in DNA: TGTGCCAGTAGTATGACAGGGTTATCGTATGGCTACACCTTC. This gives the protein CASSMTGLSYGYTF. Combining the CDR3 with reference TRBV19 and TRBJ1-2 gives the whole variable domain DGGITQSPKYLFRKEGQNVTLSCEQNLNHDAMYWYRQDPGQGLRLIYYSQIVNDFQKGDIAEGYSVSREKKESFPLTVTSAQKNPTAFYLCASSMTGLSYGYTFGSGTRLTVV.

This clone was seen a few times. The rearrangement joins TRBV7-6 to TRBJ2-7; 11 nucleotides agree with TRBD1. The germline CDR1 and CDR2 sequences are SGHVS and FNYEAQ. This CDR3 is 19 amino acids long. With 4 bases clipped from V and 0 bases from J, the junction kept 14 bases outside the gene matches. CDR3 loop: CASSSTPRAGTGGSYEQYF. The CDR3, as DNA: TGTGCCAGCAGCTCTACCCCCCGAGCCGGGACAGGGGGCTCCTACGAGCAGTACTTC.

Remarks on this clone: Sequence at one end of the junction differs from germline and may be a read error. V and J are TRBV7-7 and TRBJ2-1; 9 nucleotides match TRBD1. Germline CDR1 and CDR2: SSHAT and FNYEAQ (reference sequence). The CDR3 totals 16 residues. CDR3 bases: TGTGCTAGCAGTCCGGGGGACAGGGCCTCCTACAATGAGCAGTTCTTC. Translating gives CASSPGDRASYNEQFF.

The chain joins TRBV5-1 to TRBJ1-1; D may be TRBD1 (6 bases). Germline V gene sequence: CDR1 SGHRS, CDR2 YFSETQ. CDR3 size: 16 residues. Trimming took 3 bases from V and 2 from J, leaving 17 bases between them. CDR3 sequence reads: CASSSSSETGNTEAFF. The CDR3 DNA reads TGCGCCAGCAGCTCCTCTTCGGAGACAGGCAACACTGAAGCTTTCTTT.

This clone was seen only once. This sequence joins TRBV10-3 and TRBJ1-2, with TRBD1 as a possible D gene (5 bases). The CDR3 length is 13 residues. Deletions cut 5 bases from V and 4 bases from J, with 11 bases between. From germline, CDR1 is ENHRY and CDR2 SYGVKD. CDR3 DNA sequence: TGTGCCATCAGTACTCAGGGATTCTATGGCTACACCTTC. It yields the protein CAISTQGFYGYTF.

This chain links TRBV10-3 with TRBJ1-1; D ambiguous. Trimming shortened V by 3 bases and J by 0 bases, and 5 bases separated the two germline ends. The CDR3 consists of 13 residues. Germline CDR1 reads ENHRY; CDR2 reads SYGVKD. The CDR3 sequence: CAISEGVNTEAFF. CDR3 nucleotides: TGTGCCATCAGTGAAGGAGTGAACACTGAAGCTTTCTTT.

V and J are TRBV5-1 and TRBJ2-1, with 8 bases lining up with TRBD1. The CDR3 has 14 residues. CDR1 is SGHRS, CDR2 YFSETQ, per germline. The V and J ends lost 3 bases and 7 bases, in that order; junction bases with no gene match: 6. The CDR3 loop is CASSYGQGDNEQFF. CDR3 bases: TGCGCCAGCAGCTATGGACAGGGTGATAATGAGCAGTTCTTC.

The chain is built from TRBV11-1 and TRBJ1-2; TRBD1 might be the D (5 bases). Per germline, CDR1 SGHAT and CDR2 FQDESV (reference sequence). The CDR3 sequence is 13 residues long. Trimming left V 4 bases short and J 8 bases short, with 14 bases between. Here the CDR3 reads CASSSLRSGGYTF. The CDR3 bases are TGTGCCAGCAGCTCCCTTAGGTCAGGGGGCTACACCTTC.

The J gene is TRBJ2-1, the V gene TRBV7-9; TRBD1 aligns across 7 bases. The CDR3 extends over 15 amino acids. V shed 3 bases and J 7 bases; nucleotides not matched to a gene: 9. Germline-derived CDR1 and CDR2 are SEHNR and FQNEAQ (reference sequence). The CDR3 loop reads CASSFMTGLFNEQFF. The CDR3 DNA follows: TGTGCCAGCAGCTTCATGACAGGGCTCTTTAATGAGCAGTTCTTC.

This clone was observed a single time. This sequence joins TRBV7-2 and TRBJ2-5; 9 bases fit TRBD1. Per germline, CDR1 SGHTA and CDR2 FQGNSA. CDR3 length: 16 residues. Losses at the gene ends were 1 base for V and 5 bases for J; bases not matched to a gene: 8. The CDR3 loop is CASSLGLGTGWETQYF. The CDR3 coding sequence is TGTGCCAGCAGCTTAGGTTTGGGGACAGGGTGGGAGACCCAGTACTTC.

This chain links TRBV18 with TRBJ1-1; no firm D call. This CDR3 comprises 14 residues. V shed 4 bases and J shed 3 bases, with 12 bases lying between them. Looked up from germline, CDR1 is KGHSH and CDR2 is LQKENI. CDR3: CASSRSVRDTEAFF. CDR3 bases: TGTGCCAGCTCACGTTCGGTGAGAGACACTGAAGCTTTCTTT.

This rearrangement joins TRBV11-2 to TRBJ2-5, with 10 positions matching TRBD2. This CDR3 spans 15 amino acids. Germline values: CDR1 SGHAT, CDR2 FQNNGV. V lost 3 bases and J lost 5; bases outside the gene matches: 6. The CDR3 loop reads CASSFGAGGLETQYF. The CDR3 DNA sequence: TGTGCCAGCAGCTTCGGAGCGGGGGGGCTGGAGACCCAGTACTTC. Variable domain in full (rest from reference TRBV11-2 and TRBJ2-5): EAGVAQSPRYKIIEKRQSVAFWCNPISGHATLYWYQQILGQGPKLLIQFQNNGVVDDSQLPKDRFSAERLKGVDSTLKIQPAKLEDSAVYLCASSFGAGGLETQYFGPGTRLLVL.

This clone was detected only a few times. The CDR3 is CASSLGQEAEAFF. In nucleotides, the CDR3 is TGTGCCAGCAGCTTAGGGCAGGAGGCCGAAGCTTTCTTT. V is TRBV7-2 and J is TRBJ1-1; the D is unclear. Germline V CDR1 and CDR2: SGHTA, FQGNSA. CDR3 length: 13 amino acids. V was trimmed by 1 base and J by 8 bases, leaving 11 bases between them.

The rearrangement links TRBV6-4 to TRBJ2-2, with D maybe TRBD1 (6 bases). V was shortened by 0 bases and J by 6 bases, with 14 bases between the two germline ends. The germline CDR1 and CDR2 sequences are MRHNA and SNTAGT. The CDR3 spans 16 residues. DNA of the CDR3: TGTGCCAGCAGTGACTCCTTACAGGGCGGCGCCGGGGAGCTGTTTTTT. Protein: CASSDSLQGGAGELFF.

This clone was detected once. The chain couples TRBV9 to TRBJ2-1; 8 nucleotides agree with TRBD1. Trimming at V came to 2 bases and at J to 7 bases, leaving 2 bases not matched to a gene. Germline V lookup: CDR1 SGDLS, CDR2 YYNGEE. This CDR3 is 13 amino acids long. The CDR3 here is CASSVGQGNEQFF. DNA of the CDR3: TGTGCCAGCAGCGTTGGACAGGGTAATGAGCAGTTCTTC.

The chain joins TRBV18 to TRBJ1-1; TRBD1 might be the D (5 bases). CDR1 and CDR2 from the germline V gene are KGHSH and LQKENI. V lost 8 bases and J lost 3, with 16 bases in between. The CDR3 length is 14 residues. CDR3 amino acids: CASRLREVYTEAFF. The CDR3 DNA reads TGTGCCAGCCGCCTCAGGGAAGTTTACACTGAAGCTTTCTTT. Together with reference TRBV18 and TRBJ1-1, the CDR3 gives the full variable domain: NAGVMQNPRHLVRRRGQEARLRCSPMKGHSHVYWYRQLPEEGLKFMVYLQKENIIDESGMPKERFSAEFPKEGPSILRIQQVVRGDSAAYFCASRLREVYTEAFFGQGTRLTVV.

The J gene is TRBJ2-2, the V gene TRBV4-1; D may be TRBD2 (5 bases). The CDR3 loop spans 15 amino acids. In germline, CDR1 is MGHRA, CDR2 YSYEKL. Trimming pared 1 base from V and 7 bases from J, leaving 13 bases between. This CDR3 is CASSQVHGVDGELFF. The CDR3 DNA reads TGCGCCAGCAGCCAAGTGCACGGGGTGGACGGGGAGCTGTTTTTT.

The chain links TRBV2 to TRBJ2-3; 11 bases agree with TRBD2. The J segment lost 2 bases and the V segment lost 7 bases, leaving 2 bases of the junction unmatched. The germline V gene has CDR1 SNHLY and CDR2 FYNNEI. The CDR3 extends over 14 amino acids. The CDR3 region is CASKLAGATDTQYF. The DNA for the CDR3 is TGTGCCAGCAAACTAGCGGGGGCCACAGATACGCAGTATTTT. Based on the CDR3 plus reference TRBV2 and TRBJ2-3, the full variable domain is EPEVTQTPSHQVTQMGQEVILRCVPISNHLYFYWYRQILGQKVEFLVSFYNNEISEKSEIFDDQFSVERPDGSNFTLKIRSTKLEDSAMYFCASKLAGATDTQYFGPGTRLTVL.

The chain links TRBV13 to TRBJ2-2; TRBD1 aligns across 10 bases. The V segment lost 4 bases and the J segment 6 bases; nucleotides outside the gene matches: 5. CDR1 and CDR2 from the germline V gene are PRHDT and FYEKMQ (reference sequence). The CDR3 contains 15 residues. This CDR3 reads CASSSGTGVAGELFF. CDR3 coding DNA: TGTGCCAGCAGCTCCGGGACAGGGGTAGCCGGGGAGCTGTTTTTT.

CDR3 amino acids: CASSNHRADPSYNEQFF. CDR3 nucleotide sequence: TGTGCCAGCAGCAACCACAGGGCCGATCCGTCCTACAATGAGCAGTTCTTC. The V call is TRBV7-8, the J call TRBJ2-1, with D possibly being TRBD1 (6 bases). Germline values: CDR1 SGHVS, CDR2 FQNEAQ. Trimming took off 5 bases at V and 1 base at J, with 18 bases between the two ends. The CDR3 runs to 17 residues. The variable domain in full, completed from reference TRBV7-8 and TRBJ2-1, reads GAGVSQSPRYKVAKRGQDVALRCDPISGHVSLFWYQQALGQGPEFLTYFQNEAQLDKSGLPSDRFFAERPEGSVSTLKIQRTQQEDSAVYLCASSNHRADPSYNEQFFGPGTRLTVL.

This chain uses TRBV9 with TRBJ2-3; 8 bases agree with TRBD2. The CDR3 length is 16 residues. J lost 5 bases, V lost 0 bases, and 8 bases had no gene match. Germline V gene sequence: CDR1 SGDLS, CDR2 YYNGEE. The CDR3 spells CASSVDGGGPGDTQYF. The CDR3 DNA is TGTGCCAGCAGCGTAGATGGCGGGGGGCCGGGAGATACGCAGTATTTT.

The V call is TRBV5-3, the J call TRBJ2-1, with a tentative D call TRBD1 (5 bases). TRBV5-3 is classed as an ORF, of uncertain function. V gave up 4 bases and J gave up 5 bases, with 10 bases separating them. The CDR3 runs 13 residues. The CDR3 protein is CARSTDSHNEQFF. CDR3 DNA: TGTGCCAGAAGCACTGACAGTCACAATGAGCAGTTCTTC.

The chain is built from TRBV13 and TRBJ2-1; 9 positions match TRBD1. The length of the CDR3 is 17 residues. Looked up from germline, CDR1 is PRHDT and CDR2 is FYEKMQ (reference sequence). The J segment lost 6 bases and the V segment lost 4 bases, leaving 13 bases of the junction unmatched. CDR3 sequence reads: CASSSGTGFFLGNEQFF. CDR3 DNA: TGTGCCAGCAGCTCCGGGACAGGGTTCTTCCTAGGCAATGAGCAGTTCTTC.

The rearrangement links TRBV5-1 to TRBJ1-6; D gene ambiguous. V lost 0 bases, J lost 6 bases, and 7 bases lay in between. From germline, CDR1 is SGHRS and CDR2 YFSETQ. The CDR3 is 14 amino acids. This chain's CDR3 is CASSLAGFNSPLHF. The DNA for the CDR3 is TGCGCCAGCAGCTTGGCCGGGTTTAATTCACCCCTCCACTTT.

The gene calls are TRBV19 and TRBJ2-1; TRBD1 might be the D (5 bases). V dropped 3 bases and J dropped 3 bases, with 12 bases sitting between them. This CDR3 comprises 15 residues. CDR1 is LNHDA and CDR2 is SQIVND in the germline V gene (reference sequence). CDR3 amino acids: CASSMNRWVYNEQFF. The CDR3 bases are TGTGCCAGTAGTATGAACAGGTGGGTCTACAATGAGCAGTTCTTC.

V is TRBV6-6 and J is TRBJ1-1; tentative D call: TRBD1 (5 bases). V gave up 2 bases and J gave up 6 bases, with 13 bases separating them. The CDR3 contains 14 residues. Germline assignment: CDR1 MNHNY and CDR2 SVGAGI (reference sequence). As DNA, the CDR3 is TGTGCCAGCAGTTACCTCCAGGGAAATTCTGAAGCTTTCTTT. Translation gives CASSYLQGNSEAFF.

The chain has TRBV2 and TRBJ2-7; the D gene is possibly TRBD2 (5 bases). The CDR3 length is 12 residues. Deletions cut 4 bases from V and 2 bases from J, with 6 bases between. Germline CDR1 reads SNHLY; CDR2 reads FYNNEI. The CDR3 reads CASSAGTYEQYF. CDR3 DNA sequence: TGTGCCAGCAGTGCGGGGACCTACGAGCAGTACTTC.

The V gene is TRBV30, the J gene TRBJ2-5; no clear D. With 1 base removed from V and 5 bases from J, the gap between germline ends came to 8 bases. The CDR3 runs 12 residues. Germline V gene data show CDR1 as GTSNPN and CDR2 as SVGIG (reference sequence). This chain's CDR3 is CAWSARLETQYF. DNA for the CDR3: TGTGCCTGGAGTGCTAGGTTGGAGACCCAGTACTTC.

This chain links TRBV7-8 with TRBJ2-1, with D hard to call. The CDR3 has 14 residues. CDR1 is SGHVS and CDR2 is FQNEAQ in the germline V gene. Deletions cut 6 bases from V and 1 base from J, with 10 bases between. CDR3 nucleotides: TGTGCCAGCAGAAGCCCATCTTCCTACAATGAGCAGTTCTTC. Translation gives CASRSPSSYNEQFF. Together with reference TRBV7-8 and TRBJ2-1, the CDR3 gives the full variable domain: GAGVSQSPRYKVAKRGQDVALRCDPISGHVSLFWYQQALGQGPEFLTYFQNEAQLDKSGLPSDRFFAERPEGSVSTLKIQRTQQEDSAVYLCASRSPSSYNEQFFGPGTRLTVL.

The chain employs TRBV10-3 and TRBJ2-1; 10 bases map to TRBD2. The germline V gene has CDR1 ENHRY and CDR2 SYGVKD. The V segment lost 6 bases and the J segment 4 bases; nucleotides outside the gene matches: 3. The CDR3 has 14 residues. CDR3 loop: CAIRLAGEYNEQFF. DNA of the CDR3: TGTGCCATCAGGCTAGCGGGGGAATACAATGAGCAGTTCTTC.